A single T cell receptor beta chain is shown here with its context. What antigen it recognizes has not been identified. Base quality data are lacking; no much larger clone is found one base away. Amplification of TCR beta CDR3 regions was carried out from RNA transcripts. For the first round of RT-PCR on the TCR CDR3, the HTBI primer set was used together with the Qiagen OneStep RT-PCR kit. A second multiplex PCR round built the libraries, followed by size selection and purification. Paired-end sequencing of the libraries was performed with 100 bp reads on an Illumina HiSeq2000. The authors processed their data as follows. SOAPnuke was used to process the raw data, with reads discarded if the reads contained adapters or uncalled bases, had a mean Phred below 15, or lacked an exact constant-primer or identifier match. COPE v1.2.5 was used to merge the high-quality paired reads, and each unique nucleotide sequence was defined as a clonotype. MiTCR v1.1 was used to align clonotypes to the IMGT TRBV, TRBD and TRBJ reference segments. Analysis was restricted to V-J combinations with a frequency above 0.0001, which covered about 99% of repertoires. The TCS score was defined as F50 (clonal expansion) divided by E x V (chaos), with BLOSUM62-based TCRdist calculated between CDR3 peptides within each V-J. Welch's t-statistics and random forest reduced around 550 V-J features to 10 to 15, which were used in a naive Bayes classifier (R e1071). The raw public data were reprocessed by TCRdb itself: fastp quality trimming at Q25, MiXCR clonotype calling, in-frame beta chains only. Rows merge per CDR3 protein into single entries with the most common DNA and genes. The V and J calls were determined by TCRdb, not by the authors. Across this sample there are some 350,000 distinct CDR3 sequences, with approximately 15% seen only once. In total, the top ten clones hold roughly 33% of the sample.

The data stem from a study of T cells in Graves' hyperthyroidism and ophthalmopathy (dated 2019 in TCRdb). About the full investigation: Peripheral blood samples were taken at initial diagnosis, before any treatment was given. According to the paper, TCR Vbeta CDR3 sequencing was carried out on approximately 140 peripheral blood samples, which came from 40 to 45 ophthalmopathy, around 74 hyperthyroidism and about 17 progressor patients. In addition, the study compared T-cell repertoires in thyroid tissue and in blood from six Graves' hyperthyroidism patients. The approximately 98 discovery patients were randomly divided into training and test sets at a 7:3 ratio. TCR V-J signatures able to tell the groups apart were searched for in a discovery cohort of about a hundred patients, of whom over 40 had Graves' ophthalmopathy and roughly 58 had stable Graves' hyperthyroidism. Prospective prediction of ophthalmopathy was tested in an independent validation cohort consisting of roughly 19 hyperthyroidism patients and approximately 16 patients who later progressed to ophthalmopathy. After sampling, hyperthyroidism patients received methimazole starting at 30 mg daily, and ophthalmopathy patients received high-dose intravenous methylprednisolone. The full study reports these points: In validation, the model predicted progression to ophthalmopathy a median of roughly 6.2 months before onset, with about 64% sensitivity and 72.22% specificity. Most expanded thyroid clonotypes (frequency above 0.001) were also detected in blood, suggesting blood repertoires may reflect thyroid immune responses. Sample size was not statistically predetermined, and blinding of investigators to group allocation was not performed. A model built on a 13 V-J signature distinguished ophthalmopathy from stable hyperthyroidism, reaching 87.88% sensitivity and 81.08% specificity in cross-validation and 80%/75% in testing.

V loses 1 base of germline sequence and J loses 1 base, and the interval between the two ends is 14 bases. Via the germline V gene, CDR1 is MGHRA and CDR2 YSYEKL. The CDR3 goes from the cysteine to the phenylalanine over 16 residues. Left in the record is the CDR3 DNA by itself, 48 bases read in frame from the first base. In the ophthalmopathy patients, disease was moderately to severely active, with a Clinical Activity Score of 3 or more, a NOSPECS grade of 4 or more, and a duration of less than 3 months. Exclusion was applied to patients with uncontrolled infections, other autoimmune diseases, pregnancy or lactation. Diagnoses relied on clinical symptoms, serum thyroxine and TRAb, thyroid ultrasound and orbital computed tomography. PBMCs were isolated from around 10 ml of fresh peripheral blood by Ficoll-Paque density gradient centrifugation. Total RNA was extracted with Trizol reagent, and quality was checked on an Agilent 2100 Bioanalyzer.

Sequencing was done on a sample of blood. The sequence came from a woman aged 40 to 55 with Graves' ophthalmopathy. The rearranged segments are TRBV4-1 and TRBJ2-7; the D region possibly corresponds to TRBD1 (7 bases align). At the DNA level, the sequence is TGCGCCAGCAGCCAAGCGGCAGGGGGGTTTTCCTACGAGCAGTACTTC. Its coded protein is CASSQAAGGFSYEQYF.